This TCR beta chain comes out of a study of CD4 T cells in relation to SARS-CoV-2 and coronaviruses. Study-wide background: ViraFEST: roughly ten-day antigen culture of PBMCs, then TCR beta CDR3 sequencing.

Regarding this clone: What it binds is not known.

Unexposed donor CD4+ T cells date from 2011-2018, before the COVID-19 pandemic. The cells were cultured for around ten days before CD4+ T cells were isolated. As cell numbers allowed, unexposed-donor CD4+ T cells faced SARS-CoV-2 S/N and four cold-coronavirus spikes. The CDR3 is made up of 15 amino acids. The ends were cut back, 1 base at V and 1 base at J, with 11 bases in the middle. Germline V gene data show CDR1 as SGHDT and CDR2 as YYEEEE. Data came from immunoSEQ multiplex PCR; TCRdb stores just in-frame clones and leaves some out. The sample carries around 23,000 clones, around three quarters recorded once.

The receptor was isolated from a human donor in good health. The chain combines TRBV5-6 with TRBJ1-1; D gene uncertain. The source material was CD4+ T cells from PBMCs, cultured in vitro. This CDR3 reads CASSLRTPANTEAFF. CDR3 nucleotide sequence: TGTGCCAGCAGCTTGAGAACCCCTGCGAACACTGAAGCTTTCTTT.